This TCR beta chain emerged from a study of PD-L1 blockade in urothelial cancer. The overall study: Administration of atezolizumab to patients began in the mid-2010s, at 1,200 mg intravenously every 3 weeks. Across blood samples, T cells had a median count of about 140,000.

Time point denoted: pretreatment peripheral blood. The table came from immunoSEQ multiplex PCR; TCRdb's copy has only in-frame clones and leaves some out. Here the sample spans about 50,000 clones, about 86% being singletons. Germline V gene data show CDR1 as SQVTM and CDR2 as ANQGSEA. V dropped 1 base and J dropped 3 bases, with 16 bases sitting between them. The CDR3 covers 16 residues. V gene TRBV29-1 combines with J gene TRBJ1-3; D may be TRBD1 (6 bases). The receptor comes from a man aged 55 to 69 with urothelial cancer. Sample: PBMCs, taken around atezolizumab (anti-PD-L1) treatment. The CDR3 protein is CSVEVFQGLYGNTIYF. CDR3 DNA: TGCAGCGTTGAAGTCTTTCAGGGGCTCTATGGAAACACCATATATTTT. The whole variable domain, remainder taken from reference TRBV29-1 and TRBJ1-3, is SAVISQKPSRDICQRGTSLTIQCQVDSQVTMMFWYRQQPGQSLTLIATANQGSEATYESGFVIDKFPISRPNLTFSTLTVSNMSPEDSSIYLCSVEVFQGLYGNTIYFGEGSWLTVV.